Below, one TCR beta chain is given with its context. The data belong to a study of blood T cell repertoires in COVID-19. Looking at the study overall: There were acute and convalescent COVID-19 samples, and they came from the United States, Italy and Spain.

The CDR3 sequence is 14 residues long. Looked up from germline, CDR1 is ENHRY and CDR2 is SYGVKD. V lost 9 bases to trimming and J lost 2 bases; unmatched junction nucleotides: 9. The assay was immunoSEQ multiplex PCR, and TCRdb's table has in-frame clones only and misses some. The data show approximately 79,000 clones, more than 85% seen once. The receptor comes from a man in his 60s with acute or convalescent COVID-19. Source material: peripheral blood. The chain is built from TRBV10-3 and TRBJ1-2; 7 positions agree with TRBD1. The CDR3 here is CAMTGTDKNYGYTF. In nucleotides, the CDR3 is TGTGCCATGACCGGGACAGACAAAAACTATGGCTACACCTTC.